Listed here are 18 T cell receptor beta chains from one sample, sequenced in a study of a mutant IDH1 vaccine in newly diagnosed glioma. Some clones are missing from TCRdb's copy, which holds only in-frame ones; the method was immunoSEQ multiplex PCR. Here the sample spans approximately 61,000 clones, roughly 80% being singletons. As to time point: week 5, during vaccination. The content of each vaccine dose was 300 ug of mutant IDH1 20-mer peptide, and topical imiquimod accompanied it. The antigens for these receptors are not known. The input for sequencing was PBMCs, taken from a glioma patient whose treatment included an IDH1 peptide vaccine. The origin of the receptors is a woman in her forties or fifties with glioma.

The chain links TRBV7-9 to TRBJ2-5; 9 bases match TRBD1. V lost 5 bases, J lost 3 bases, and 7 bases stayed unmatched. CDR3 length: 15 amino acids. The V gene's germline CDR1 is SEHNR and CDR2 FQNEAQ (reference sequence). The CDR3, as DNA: TGTGCCAGCAGCGCGGGGACAGGGTTAAAAGAGACCCAGTACTTC. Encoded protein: CASSAGTGLKETQYF.

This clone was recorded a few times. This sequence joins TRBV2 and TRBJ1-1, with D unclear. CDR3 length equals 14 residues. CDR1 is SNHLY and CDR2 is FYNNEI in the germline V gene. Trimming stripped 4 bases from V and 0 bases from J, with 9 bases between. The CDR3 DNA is TGTGCCAGCAGTGCGCGGCAGATGAACACTGAAGCTTTCTTT. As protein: CASSARQMNTEAFF. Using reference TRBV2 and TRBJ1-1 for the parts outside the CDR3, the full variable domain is EPEVTQTPSHQVTQMGQEVILRCVPISNHLYFYWYRQILGQKVEFLVSFYNNEISEKSEIFDDQFSVERPDGSNFTLKIRSTKLEDSAMYFCASSARQMNTEAFFGQGTRLTVV.

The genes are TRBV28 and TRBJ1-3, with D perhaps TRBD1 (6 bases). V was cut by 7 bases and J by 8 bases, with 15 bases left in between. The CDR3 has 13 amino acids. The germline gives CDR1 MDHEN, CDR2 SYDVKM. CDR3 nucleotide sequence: TGTGCCAGCAACTCGGGGGCCGAAGACACCATATATTTT. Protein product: CASNSGAEDTIYF.

The CDR3 DNA reads TGCAGCGTTGTCCGGGGGGGCCTCGCCACAGATACGCAGTATTTT. Its translation: CSVVRGGLATDTQYF. This chain uses TRBV29-1 with TRBJ2-3; 8 bases are shared with TRBD2. Trimming cost V 4 bases and J 2 bases; bases outside gene matches: 8. Germline CDR1 is SQVTM and CDR2 is ANQGSEA. This CDR3 has 15 amino acids.

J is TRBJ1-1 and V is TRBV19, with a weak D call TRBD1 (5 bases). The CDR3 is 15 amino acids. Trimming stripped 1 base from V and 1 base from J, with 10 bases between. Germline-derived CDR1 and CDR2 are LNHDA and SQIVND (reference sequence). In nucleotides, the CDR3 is TGTGCCAGTAGTATAGGGGGCGGAGCGAACACTGAAGCTTTCTTT. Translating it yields CASSIGGGANTEAFF.

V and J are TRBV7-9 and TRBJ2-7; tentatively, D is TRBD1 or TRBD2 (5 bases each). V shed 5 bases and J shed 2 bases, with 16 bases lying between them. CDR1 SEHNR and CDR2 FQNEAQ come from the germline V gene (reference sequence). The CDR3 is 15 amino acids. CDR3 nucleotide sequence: TGTGCCAGCAGCCCCGTCTCCCTGGGGGCCTACGAGCAGTACTTC. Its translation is CASSPVSLGAYEQYF.

The CDR3 reads CASSGGQTNYGYTF. CDR3 coding DNA: TGCGCCAGCAGCGGGGGACAGACTAACTATGGCTACACCTTC. V gene TRBV5-1 combines with J gene TRBJ1-2; 7 bases match TRBD1. Trimming took 4 bases from V and 0 from J; bases not matched to a gene: 3. This CDR3 is built from 14 residues. Germline V gene lookup returns CDR1 SGHRS and CDR2 YFSETQ.

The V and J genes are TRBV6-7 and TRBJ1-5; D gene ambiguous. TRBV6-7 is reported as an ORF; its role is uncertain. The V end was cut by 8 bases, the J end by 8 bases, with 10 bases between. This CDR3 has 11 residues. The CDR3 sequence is CASLRREPQHF. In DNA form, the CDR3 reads TGTGCCAGCCTCCGCCGTGAGCCCCAGCATTTT.

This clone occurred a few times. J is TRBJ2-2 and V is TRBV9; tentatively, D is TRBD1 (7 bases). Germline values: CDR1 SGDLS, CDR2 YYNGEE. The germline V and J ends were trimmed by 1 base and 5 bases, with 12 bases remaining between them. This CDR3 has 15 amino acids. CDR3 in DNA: TGTGCCAGCAGCGTAATTCAGGGGGGAACCGGGGAGCTGTTTTTT. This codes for CASSVIQGGTGELFF.

The CDR3 region is CASSRSLGAEAFF. DNA for the CDR3: TGTGCCAGCAGCCGAAGTCTGGGGGCTGAAGCTTTCTTT. The rearrangement joins TRBV7-3 to TRBJ1-1; weak D call: TRBD1 (5 bases). Germline V gene sequence: CDR1 SGHTA, CDR2 FQGTGA. The CDR3 has 13 amino acids. The ends were cut back, 5 bases at V and 6 bases at J, with 13 bases in the middle.

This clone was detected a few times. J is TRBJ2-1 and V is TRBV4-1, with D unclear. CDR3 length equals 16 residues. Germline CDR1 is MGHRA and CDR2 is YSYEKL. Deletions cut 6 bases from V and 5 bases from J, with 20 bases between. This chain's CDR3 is CASRPILKANHNEQFF. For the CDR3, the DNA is TGCGCCAGCAGGCCCATCCTCAAGGCGAACCACAATGAGCAGTTCTTC.

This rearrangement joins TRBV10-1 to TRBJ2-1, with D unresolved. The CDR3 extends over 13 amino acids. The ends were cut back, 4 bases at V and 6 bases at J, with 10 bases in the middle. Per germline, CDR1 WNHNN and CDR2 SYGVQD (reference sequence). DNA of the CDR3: TGCGCCAGCAGTGGGGAAAAACTCAATGAGCAGTTCTTC. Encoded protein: CASSGEKLNEQFF.

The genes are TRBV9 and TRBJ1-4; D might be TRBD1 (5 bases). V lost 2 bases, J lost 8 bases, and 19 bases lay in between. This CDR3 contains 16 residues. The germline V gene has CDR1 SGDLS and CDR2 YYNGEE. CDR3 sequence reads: CASSVEGGTTAEKLFF. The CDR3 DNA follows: TGTGCCAGCAGCGTCGAAGGTGGGACCACGGCGGAAAAACTGTTTTTT.

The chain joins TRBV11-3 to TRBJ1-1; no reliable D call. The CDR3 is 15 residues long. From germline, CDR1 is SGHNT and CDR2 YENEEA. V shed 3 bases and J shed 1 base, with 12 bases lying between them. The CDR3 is CASSFNYGGNTEAFF. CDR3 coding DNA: TGTGCCAGCAGCTTTAATTACGGAGGGAACACTGAAGCTTTCTTT.

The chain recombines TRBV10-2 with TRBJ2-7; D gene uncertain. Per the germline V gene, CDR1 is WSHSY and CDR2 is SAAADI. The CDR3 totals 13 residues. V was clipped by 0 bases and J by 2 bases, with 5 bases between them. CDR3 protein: CASSESDTYEQYF. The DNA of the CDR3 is TGCGCCAGCAGTGAGTCAGATACCTACGAGCAGTACTTC.

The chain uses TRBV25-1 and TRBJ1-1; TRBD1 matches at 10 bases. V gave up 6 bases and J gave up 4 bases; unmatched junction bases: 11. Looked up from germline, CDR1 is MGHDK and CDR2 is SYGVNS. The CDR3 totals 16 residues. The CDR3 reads CASSAWTGGLATEAFF. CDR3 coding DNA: TGTGCCAGCAGCGCCTGGACAGGGGGATTGGCCACTGAAGCTTTCTTT.

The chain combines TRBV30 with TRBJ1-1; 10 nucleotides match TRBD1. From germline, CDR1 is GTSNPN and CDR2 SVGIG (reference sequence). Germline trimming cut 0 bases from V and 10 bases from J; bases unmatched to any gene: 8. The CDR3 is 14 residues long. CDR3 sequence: CAWSVSTGGRGAFF. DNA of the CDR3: TGTGCCTGGAGTGTATCGACAGGGGGCCGGGGAGCTTTCTTT.

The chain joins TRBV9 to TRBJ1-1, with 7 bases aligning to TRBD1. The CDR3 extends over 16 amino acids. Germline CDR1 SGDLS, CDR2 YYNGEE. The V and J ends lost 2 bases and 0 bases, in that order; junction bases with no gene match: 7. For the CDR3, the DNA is TGTGCCAGCAGCGTTACAGGGGCCTCTTTGAACACTGAAGCTTTCTTT. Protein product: CASSVTGASLNTEAFF.